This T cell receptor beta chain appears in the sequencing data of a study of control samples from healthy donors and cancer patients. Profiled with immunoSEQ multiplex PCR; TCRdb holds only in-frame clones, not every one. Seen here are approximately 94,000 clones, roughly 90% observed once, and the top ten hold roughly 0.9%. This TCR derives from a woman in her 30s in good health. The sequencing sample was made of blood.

The CDR3 DNA reads as TGTGCCAGCAGCCAGGGGGGTGCAGGGGCGGCGGGGCAGTACTTC. Encoded protein: CASSQGGAGAAGQYF. The chain employs TRBV7-2 and TRBJ2-7, with D perhaps TRBD1 (7 bases). Looked up from germline, CDR1 is SGHTA and CDR2 is FQGNSA. V lost 5 bases and J 9 bases, leaving 23 bases between the germline ends. The CDR3 loop spans 15 amino acids. The full variable domain, its missing parts supplied by reference TRBV7-2 and TRBJ2-7, is GAGVSQSPSNKVTEKGKDVELRCDPISGHTALYWYRQSLGQGLEFLIYFQGNSAPDKSGLPSDRFSAERTGGSVSTLTIQRTQQEDSAVYLCASSQGGAGAAGQYFGPGTRLTVT.